The rows below give T cell receptor beta chains drawn from one sample of a study of blood T cell repertoires in COVID-19. The protocol was immunoSEQ multiplex PCR, while the TCRdb copy is restricted to in-frame clones and leaves out a portion. The table has some 48,000 clones, roughly 90% seen once; the top ten hold around 19%. Sequencing was done on a sample of peripheral blood. The receptors derive from a man in his sixties or seventies with active COVID-19. CDR3s include the opening cysteine and the closing phenylalanine or tryptophan. Fields, in order: J gene, V gene, clone size, D gene, CDR3 protein, CDR3 DNA. D genes are given only for firm matches. Clone size is shown for a subset of rows, as once, few, many or a class of expanded clone.

j_gene: TRBJ2-7; v_gene: TRBV5-4; abundance: .; d_gene: TRBD1; CDR3aa: CASSPRFGTGNYEQYF; CDR3nt: TGTGCCAGCAGCCCGAGATTTGGGACAGGGAACTACGAGCAGTACTTC
j_gene: TRBJ2-5; v_gene: TRBV5-1; abundance: few; d_gene: TRBD1; CDR3aa: CASSLNRQGRQTQYF; CDR3nt: TGCGCCAGCAGCCTAAACCGACAGGGACGGCAGACCCAGTACTTC
j_gene: TRBJ2-4; v_gene: TRBV3-1/TRBV3-2; abundance: .; d_gene: .; CDR3aa: CASSQGGLAKNIQYF; CDR3nt: TGTGCCAGCAGCCAAGGCGGGCTAGCCAAAAACATTCAGTACTTC
j_gene: TRBJ2-5; v_gene: TRBV21-1; abundance: .; d_gene: .; CDR3aa: CASSTKKGQPQETQYF; CDR3nt: TGTGCCAGCAGCACAAAGAAGGGACAGCCCCAAGAGACCCAGTACTTC
j_gene: TRBJ1-3; v_gene: TRBV7-2; abundance: .; d_gene: .; CDR3aa: CASSSPQGFYGNTIYF; CDR3nt: TGTGCCAGCAGCTCGCCTCAGGGGTTCTATGGAAACACCATATATTTT
j_gene: TRBJ1-2; v_gene: TRBV28; abundance: once; d_gene: TRBD1; CDR3aa: CASSLLGTDYGYTF; CDR3nt: TGTGCCAGCAGTTTGCTTGGGACAGACTATGGCTACACCTTC
j_gene: TRBJ1-2; v_gene: TRBV6-5; abundance: .; d_gene: .; CDR3aa: CASSYSRGYGYTF; CDR3nt: TGTGCCAGCAGTTACTCAAGGGGCTATGGCTACACCTTC
j_gene: TRBJ2-5; v_gene: TRBV27; abundance: .; d_gene: .; CDR3aa: CASEDRTKTQYF; CDR3nt: TGTGCCAGCGAAGACAGGACAAAGACCCAGTACTTC
j_gene: TRBJ2-3; v_gene: TRBV6-2/TRBV6-3; abundance: .; d_gene: TRBD2; CDR3aa: CASSYSSGSTDTQYF; CDR3nt: TGTGCCAGCAGTTACTCTAGCGGGAGCACAGATACGCAGTATTTT
j_gene: TRBJ1-2; v_gene: TRBV9; abundance: .; d_gene: TRBD1; CDR3aa: CASSVGTGYYGYTF; CDR3nt: TGTGCCAGCAGCGTAGGGACAGGGTACTATGGCTACACCTTC
j_gene: TRBJ2-7; v_gene: TRBV5-1; abundance: .; d_gene: TRBD2; CDR3aa: CASSLLPSGGRYEQYF; CDR3nt: TGCGCCAGCAGCCTGCTGCCTAGCGGGGGTAGGTACGAGCAGTACTTC
j_gene: TRBJ2-7; v_gene: TRBV28; abundance: once; d_gene: .; CDR3aa: CASTLRPAVYEQYF; CDR3nt: TGTGCCAGCACTCTCCGACCCGCGGTCTACGAGCAGTACTTC
j_gene: TRBJ1-3; v_gene: TRBV7-8; abundance: .; d_gene: TRBD1; CDR3aa: CASSYTGQGNSGNTIYF; CDR3nt: TGTGCCAGCAGCTACACGGGACAGGGAAACTCTGGAAACACCATATATTTT
j_gene: TRBJ2-7; v_gene: TRBV27; abundance: .; d_gene: TRBD1; CDR3aa: CASSLTQGASYEQYF; CDR3nt: TGTGCCAGCAGTTTGACTCAGGGGGCCTCCTACGAGCAGTACTTC
j_gene: TRBJ1-1; v_gene: TRBV7-2; abundance: .; d_gene: .; CDR3aa: CASSSRVRGTEAFF; CDR3nt: TGTGCCAGCAGCTCCAGGGTAAGGGGGACTGAAGCTTTCTTT
j_gene: TRBJ1-1; v_gene: TRBV7-9; abundance: few; d_gene: .; CDR3aa: CASSLSQGNTEAFF; CDR3nt: TGTGCCAGCAGCTTATCCCAGGGGAACACTGAAGCTTTCTTT
j_gene: TRBJ1-4; v_gene: TRBV5-6; abundance: .; d_gene: TRBD1; CDR3aa: CASSLKGPGQGERDEKLFF; CDR3nt: TGTGCCAGCAGCTTGAAGGGTCCGGGACAGGGGGAAAGGGATGAAAAACTGTTTTTT
j_gene: TRBJ1-4; v_gene: TRBV7-9; abundance: .; d_gene: .; CDR3aa: CAGRTEDYNEKLFF; CDR3nt: TGTGCCGGAAGGACGGAGGATTATAATGAAAAACTGTTTTTT
j_gene: TRBJ2-1; v_gene: TRBV30; abundance: .; d_gene: TRBD2; CDR3aa: CAWTSGLAGQEEQFF; CDR3nt: TGTGCCTGGACGTCGGGACTAGCGGGACAAGAAGAGCAGTTCTTC
j_gene: TRBJ2-3; v_gene: TRBV28; abundance: once; d_gene: .; CDR3aa: CASSPRGAGTDTQYF; CDR3nt: TGTGCCAGCAGTCCAAGGGGTGCCGGCACAGATACGCAGTATTTT
j_gene: TRBJ2-7; v_gene: TRBV11-2; abundance: .; d_gene: .; CDR3aa: CASSPTSTGRSSYEQYF; CDR3nt: TGTGCCAGCAGCCCCACCTCAACTGGGAGGAGCTCCTACGAGCAGTACTTC
j_gene: TRBJ2-7; v_gene: TRBV7-2; abundance: .; d_gene: TRBD2; CDR3aa: CASSLGASGRYEQYF; CDR3nt: TGTGCCAGCAGCTTAGGGGCTAGCGGGAGGTACGAGCAGTACTTC
j_gene: TRBJ1-1; v_gene: TRBV21-1; abundance: .; d_gene: .; CDR3aa: CASSMTGGLYTEAFF; CDR3nt: TGTGCCAGCAGCATGACAGGGGGCTTGTACACTGAAGCTTTCTTT
j_gene: TRBJ2-1; v_gene: TRBV3-1/TRBV3-2; abundance: .; d_gene: .; CDR3aa: CASSQGYNRPTNEQFF; CDR3nt: TGTGCCAGCAGCCAGGGCTATAACAGACCAACGAATGAGCAGTTCTTC
j_gene: TRBJ2-7; v_gene: TRBV29-1; abundance: .; d_gene: TRBD2; CDR3aa: CSVEERTSGVLEQYF; CDR3nt: TGCAGCGTTGAAGAACGGACTAGCGGGGTTCTGGAGCAGTACTTC
j_gene: TRBJ2-7; v_gene: TRBV28; abundance: .; d_gene: .; CDR3aa: CASSREQYF; CDR3nt: TGTGCCAGCAGTCGCGAGCAGTACTTC
j_gene: TRBJ1-2; v_gene: TRBV7-2; abundance: .; d_gene: .; CDR3aa: CASSLPAGRGYGYTF; CDR3nt: TGTGCCAGCAGCTTACCCGCGGGACGGGGCTATGGCTACACCTTC
j_gene: TRBJ1-6; v_gene: TRBV28; abundance: .; d_gene: .; CDR3aa: CASRGEGSPLHF; CDR3nt: TGTGCCAGCAGGGGGGAGGGATCACCCCTCCACTTT
j_gene: TRBJ1-4; v_gene: TRBV6-6; abundance: .; d_gene: TRBD1; CDR3aa: CASSRGDRQGVEKLFF; CDR3nt: TGTGCCAGCAGTCGGGGCGACCGACAGGGGGTTGAAAAACTGTTTTTT
j_gene: TRBJ2-7; v_gene: TRBV19; abundance: .; d_gene: TRBD1; CDR3aa: CASSTETGFRGEQYF; CDR3nt: TGTGCCAGTAGTACCGAGACAGGGTTTCGGGGCGAGCAGTACTTC
j_gene: TRBJ1-2; v_gene: TRBV4-2; abundance: .; d_gene: .; CDR3aa: CASSRSGGRWGYTF; CDR3nt: TGTGCCAGCAGCCGTTCCGGGGGGCGGTGGGGCTACACCTTC
j_gene: TRBJ1-2; v_gene: TRBV5-1; abundance: .; d_gene: TRBD1; CDR3aa: CASSSGTGDHGYTF; CDR3nt: TGCGCCAGCAGCTCCGGGACAGGGGATCATGGCTACACCTTC
j_gene: TRBJ2-1; v_gene: TRBV28; abundance: .; d_gene: TRBD2; CDR3aa: CASSPSGLAASYNEQFF; CDR3nt: TGTGCCAGCAGTCCCTCGGGACTAGCGGCGTCCTACAATGAGCAGTTCTTC
j_gene: TRBJ2-1; v_gene: TRBV7-9; abundance: .; d_gene: TRBD2; CDR3aa: CASSLSSGRENNEQFF; CDR3nt: TGTGCCAGCAGCTTAAGCTCGGGGCGGGAGAACAATGAGCAGTTCTTC
j_gene: TRBJ2-1; v_gene: TRBV4-1; abundance: .; d_gene: TRBD1; CDR3aa: CASSQVSGGGFYNEQFF; CDR3nt: TGCGCCAGCAGCCAAGTATCAGGGGGCGGTTTCTACAATGAGCAGTTCTTC
j_gene: TRBJ1-6; v_gene: TRBV20-1; abundance: .; d_gene: TRBD1; CDR3aa: CSASTGTGNWDSPLHF; CDR3nt: TGCAGTGCTAGTACCGGGACAGGGAATTGGGATTCACCCCTCCACTTT
j_gene: TRBJ1-1; v_gene: TRBV18; abundance: .; d_gene: TRBD1; CDR3aa: CASSPGTGGGEAFF; CDR3nt: TGTGCCAGCTCACCCGGGACAGGAGGGGGTGAAGCTTTCTTT
j_gene: TRBJ2-2; v_gene: TRBV5-5; abundance: .; d_gene: TRBD1; CDR3aa: CASSLRQGIGELFF; CDR3nt: TGTGCCAGCAGCTTACGACAGGGCATCGGGGAGCTGTTTTTT
j_gene: TRBJ2-7; v_gene: TRBV24-1; abundance: .; d_gene: .; CDR3aa: CATSDFRGSEQYF; CDR3nt: TGTGCCACCAGTGATTTCAGGGGTAGCGAGCAGTACTTC
j_gene: TRBJ1-1; v_gene: TRBV4-1; abundance: .; d_gene: TRBD1; CDR3aa: CASRPLLTGLNTEAFF; CDR3nt: TGCGCCAGCAGACCCCTTTTGACAGGGTTGAACACTGAAGCTTTCTTT
j_gene: TRBJ2-1; v_gene: TRBV4-3; abundance: .; d_gene: TRBD2; CDR3aa: CASSQGGAGVGYNEQFF; CDR3nt: TGCGCCAGCAGCCAAGGCGGCGCGGGAGTTGGATACAATGAGCAGTTCTTC
j_gene: TRBJ2-1; v_gene: TRBV28; abundance: .; d_gene: TRBD1; CDR3aa: CASSSYPTGGGEQFF; CDR3nt: TGTGCCAGCAGTTCCTACCCGACAGGGGGCGGTGAGCAGTTCTTC
j_gene: TRBJ1-1; v_gene: TRBV18; abundance: .; d_gene: TRBD1; CDR3aa: CASSTGQANTEAFF; CDR3nt: TGTGCCAGCTCAACCGGACAGGCTAACACTGAAGCTTTCTTT
j_gene: TRBJ1-4; v_gene: TRBV9; abundance: .; d_gene: .; CDR3aa: CASSVGVRAGEKLFF; CDR3nt: TGTGCCAGCAGCGTAGGAGTCCGGGCGGGTGAAAAACTGTTTTTT
j_gene: TRBJ1-1; v_gene: TRBV14; abundance: .; d_gene: .; CDR3aa: CASSQDLFAGASLQAFF; CDR3nt: TGTGCCAGCAGCCAAGATCTTTTCGCGGGGGCTAGCTTGCAAGCTTTCTTT
j_gene: TRBJ2-7; v_gene: TRBV7-8; abundance: few; d_gene: .; CDR3aa: CASSLALGYEQYF; CDR3nt: TGTGCCAGCAGCTTAGCACTAGGCTACGAGCAGTACTTC
j_gene: TRBJ2-5; v_gene: TRBV24-1; abundance: .; d_gene: TRBD1; CDR3aa: CATSEIRQGFQYF; CDR3nt: TGTGCCACCAGTGAGATAAGACAGGGCTTCCAGTACTTC
j_gene: TRBJ2-2; v_gene: TRBV21-1; abundance: .; d_gene: .; CDR3aa: CASSRFSSYFHSRAPNTGELFF; CDR3nt: TGTGCCAGCAGTCGATTTTCCAGCTATTTTCATTCCAGGGCCCCGAACACCGGGGAGCTGTTTTTT
j_gene: TRBJ2-3; v_gene: TRBV14; abundance: .; d_gene: .; CDR3aa: CASSQGMPSTQYF; CDR3nt: TGTGCCAGCAGCCAAGGAATGCCCAGTACGCAGTATTTT
j_gene: TRBJ2-3; v_gene: TRBV7-9; abundance: .; d_gene: .; CDR3aa: CASSQIGRRAHF; CDR3nt: TGTGCCAGCAGCCAGATAGGGCGGAGGGCGCATTTT
j_gene: TRBJ2-5; v_gene: TRBV7-6; abundance: .; d_gene: TRBD2; CDR3aa: CASSLAGLAGETQYF; CDR3nt: TGTGCCAGCAGCTTAGCAGGGCTAGCGGGGGAGACCCAGTACTTC
j_gene: TRBJ1-2; v_gene: TRBV19; abundance: .; d_gene: .; CDR3aa: CASSTGLGHPYGYTF; CDR3nt: TGTGCCAGTAGTACAGGGTTAGGGCATCCCTATGGCTACACCTTC
j_gene: TRBJ2-3; v_gene: TRBV7-9; abundance: once; d_gene: .; CDR3aa: CASSQDSFSTDTQYF; CDR3nt: TGTGCCAGCAGCCAGGACAGTTTTAGCACAGATACGCAGTATTTT
j_gene: TRBJ1-5; v_gene: TRBV10-3; abundance: .; d_gene: TRBD1; CDR3aa: CAASTGSLAQHF; CDR3nt: TGTGCCGCCTCGACAGGGTCCCTGGCCCAGCATTTT
j_gene: TRBJ1-1; v_gene: TRBV12-3/TRBV12-4; abundance: .; d_gene: .; CDR3aa: CASSQGTEAFF; CDR3nt: TGTGCCAGCAGTCAGGGGACTGAAGCTTTCTTT
j_gene: TRBJ1-6; v_gene: TRBV23-1; abundance: .; d_gene: TRBD1; CDR3aa: CASSGTGDRSPLHF; CDR3nt: TGCGCCAGCAGCGGGACAGGGGATCGGTCACCCCTCCACTTT
j_gene: TRBJ1-4; v_gene: TRBV21-1; abundance: .; d_gene: .; CDR3aa: CASSKGKDSNEKLFF; CDR3nt: TGTGCCAGCAGCAAAGGAAAGGACAGTAATGAAAAACTGTTTTTT